This TCR beta chain was recovered during a study of cytomegalovirus exposure and HLA in healthy donors. Study-level findings and limits: Trimming of TCR beta V- and J-genes showed a link, identified in a later analysis, to a missense DCLRE1C variant. Exclusion as indistinguishable affected some V segments, including TRBV6-2 and TRBV6-3. Sequences of the TCR beta chain were said to predict the HLA-A and HLA-B alleles of most subjects accurately.

Germline V CDR1 and CDR2: LGHNA, YNFKEQ. The CDR3 runs to 12 residues. V was clipped by 1 base and J by 5 bases, with 4 bases between them. Remarks on this clone: The antigen is unknown.

PCR primers comprised 60 Vbeta and 13 Jbeta primers. Sequencing used immunoSEQ multiplex PCR; TCRdb keeps in-frame clones, though not all of them. Here the sample spans around 150,000 clones, about 82% being singletons. Sequencing was done on a sample of PBMCs. The rearrangement uses TRBV4-2 and TRBJ2-3; the D is unclear. This receptor was obtained from a male donor in good health and CMV-seronegative. CDR3 nucleotide sequence: TGTGCCAGCAGCCAAGGAGGAGATACGCAGTATTTT. Residues: CASSQGGDTQYF.